The T cell receptor (beta chain) under discussion was sequenced for a study of cytomegalovirus exposure and HLA in healthy donors (dated by TCRdb to the late 2010s). Regarding the research as a whole: According to an earlier analysis of a few hundred of the donors, some 180 million T cells yielded over 90 million unique TCR beta sequences and around 300 Gb of sequence data. Approximately 300 gigabases of sequencing data and approximately 91 million unique TCR sequences made up an early release that covered about 640 HLA-typed donors. Of the 398 genotyped donors, about 84% fell in the genetic ancestry cluster associated with self-reported Caucasian donors. The study aimed to test whether cataloging public T cell receptors could reveal signatures of past pathogen exposure. Using immunosequencing, the study profiled T cell repertoires from 666 subjects and related those repertoires to cytomegalovirus serostatus. In addition to the first cohort of around 670 subjects, a separate validation cohort of some 120 different subjects was used. High-throughput TCR immunosequencing, statistical association of individual TCRs with disease status, and machine learning were combined to predict cytomegalovirus infection status. A later analysis re-analyzed previously published TCR beta repertoires from hundreds of donors and added high-resolution HLA genotyping to study TCR occurrence patterns. Rather than using new phenotypic data, the later analysis identified candidate immune exposures from TCR beta sequences and from how often those sequences occurred across donors. An earlier analysis of around 640 of the donors used high-throughput TCR beta sequencing to judge whether each TCR beta V gene segment behaved as functional or pseudogenic. Donor age, sex, ethnicity and CMV serostatus were compiled alongside the repertoire data. In a later genetic analysis, genome-wide SNP genotypes for 398 of the 666 donors were used, and that subset was treated as a discovery cohort. Every discovery cohort repertoire had been produced on one sequencing platform. Class I and class II HLA loci were covered by the typing at four-digit resolution. The number of typed donors differed by locus: about 620-640 for A, B, C, DRB1 and DQB1; 500 to 550 for DQA1; around 580 for DPA1; and around 450 for DPB1. Roughly 5 DR-DQ haplotypes were handled as single units for association and clustering because linkage in the cohort was strong. Across under 500 genotyped donors of the cohort, an average of roughly 250,000 unique TCR beta nucleotide sequences per donor were sequenced, and approximately 19% of those sequences were non-productive.

Results and caveats for the whole study, not just this receptor: In vitro tests confirmed that a few of the cytomegalovirus-associated TCR beta chains recognize cytomegalovirus antigens. Correlated functional status among segregating V segments might be attributable to linkage disequilibrium, but an unknown experimental factor could not be ruled out. A total of some 180 TCR beta chains were listed by the study as associated with cytomegalovirus. In a later analysis, HLA-associated TCR beta chains showed more clonal expansion and lower generation probabilities than non-associated chains that were equally common. Because counts were too low, seventeen rarely observed V segments, including chromosome 9 orphons, were excluded from the earlier analysis of roughly 580 of the donors. When HLA alleles, especially DR and DQ, strongly co-occurred, TCR associations were difficult to assign to individual alleles. Broadly in line with IMGT annotations, most TCR beta V segments showed up in productive rearrangements about 90% or about 30% of the time in an earlier analysis of 587 of the donors. In a later analysis, TCR association rates were found to vary across HLA loci, with the most associated TCRs seen for DRB1 alleles and the fewest for HLA-C alleles. The presence/absence analyses assumed that sequencing depth was roughly uniform across donors, and that assumption may not be true. At a false discovery rate of 0.05, a later analysis linked 16,000 or so TCR beta sequences to specific HLA alleles. Because HLA typing was unavailable for some donors at each locus, only the typed subset was used in association tests. In a later analysis, most CMV-associated TCR beta chains were found to appear HLA-restricted, with HLA associations seemingly driven largely by CMV exposure. In a later analysis, several top co-occurrence clusters were reported to appear linked to parvovirus B19, influenza, CMV and Epstein-Barr virus. According to a later genetic analysis, donors in an Asian-associated ancestry cluster had fewer N-insertions in productive TCRs than the roughly 700-donor mean. CMV serostatus was the only immune exposure information available for the cohort. A further reported finding was that TCR beta sequences accurately predicted the HLA-A and HLA-B alleles for most subjects in the first cohort. A later genetic analysis associated a missense DCLRE1C variant with V-gene and J-gene trimming of TCR beta chains, and an independent cohort replicated the association. This cohort had only TCR beta chains sequenced, and the lack of alpha or paired-chain data limited which features could be detected. The authors suggested that the approach could potentially be extended to other disease states and immunological phenotypes. A group of highly shared sequence variants was considered likely to be a technical artifact of the sequencing pipeline. The classifier was reported to diagnose cytomegalovirus status with high specificity and sensitivity in both the original cohort and the validation cohort. Most TCR sequences were seen in very few donors, while some public TCRs were found in many individuals.

To prepare the library, the immunoSEQ multiplex PCR assay was applied. A mixture of 60 forward primers for TCR Vbeta segments and 13 reverse primers for TCR Jbeta segments was used in the multiplex PCR. A multiplex PCR assay on genomic DNA amplified the CDR3 region of rearranged TCR beta genes. The amplified TCR beta libraries were sequenced on the Illumina HiSeq System as 87-base-pair reads. The original pipeline was this. A later analysis counted about 82 million unique TCR beta chains across the 640 or so repertoires, and roughly 11 million of these chains were shared by at least two donors. A nearest-neighbor algorithm error-corrected the raw reads and collapsed the reads into unique sequences, merging closely related sequences to remove PCR and sequencing errors. To assign V, D and J gene segments, CDR3 sequences were aligned to IMGT reference sequences. For a sequence to be retained, at least a six-nucleotide match to both a V gene segment and a J gene segment was required. A rearrangement counted as productive if the CDR3 had no stop codons and remained in frame with V and J, and every other rearrangement counted as non-productive. Following IMGT convention, CDR3 was defined as the stretch from the second conserved V-encoded cysteine to the conserved J-encoded phenylalanine. Sequences without an unambiguous match to a single V gene segment were excluded from the earlier analysis of 500 to 700 of the donors. In an earlier analysis of some 590 of the donors, a V segment was called functional when productive rearrangements were above 56.7%, and segregating when the standard deviation between donors exceeded 5%. To diagnose cytomegalovirus status from the catalog of TCR beta chain sequences, a statistical classification framework was built. In a later analysis, TCR nucleotide sequences were compared against IMGT/GENE-DB human TR gene sequences so that V and J genes could be assigned. Using the TCRdist pipeline, a later analysis assigned CDR3 sequences along with most-parsimonious VDJ recombination scenarios. In a later analysis, each TCR beta chain was defined by its CDR3 amino acid sequence together with its V-gene family, and reads lacking a unique V-gene family were excluded. In a later analysis, around 600 highly shared, low-generation-probability nucleotide sequences were removed to address suspected cross-contamination and a sequencing artifact. A later analysis calculated a clonal expansion index for each public chain from normalized within-repertoire ranks of inferred template counts. In a later analysis, generation probabilities were computed with a VDJ recombination model fitted to out-of-frame rearrangements, and the resulting probabilities were checked against IGoR. Hypergeometric tests were used in a later analysis to score TCR-TCR, TCR-HLA and TCR-CMV co-occurrence, with a repertoire-size bias correction applied to the TCR pairs. In a later analysis, false discovery rates were estimated by permuting HLA or CMV assignments 20 times. In a later analysis, co-occurring TCRs were grouped using DBSCAN, with TCRdist sequence similarity added in when clustering inside HLA-allele-positive subsets. Repertoires with fewer than 30,000 or more than 120,000 public chains, plus five repertoires with anomalous nucleotide sharing, were excluded from co-occurrence clustering. Sourced from immuneACCESS, this table was stored by TCRdb with only in-frame sequences that have V and J called. A share of the clones is absent; for the studies checked, an unresolved V gene accounts for under half, and the remainder has no known explanation. Clone size and V and J calls were adopted from that table, with D and trimming inferred from the DNA. In all, the sample holds tens of thousands of clones, and around 73% of those were seen once. The ten largest clonotypes hold 5.4% of the sample.

Comments on this clone: Its antigen remains undetermined. Base-call qualities are not available, and no considerably larger clone is one nucleotide away.

The cohort comprised 550 to 700 healthy bone marrow donors. At the time of sampling, all cohort members were nominally healthy, though unrecorded immune exposures were likely present. The donor tested CMV seronegative and was one of the 352 seronegative cohort members. Every donor gave a peripheral blood sample, and the peripheral blood mononuclear cells from that sample were used for TCR beta sequencing. Genomic DNA was extracted from the blood cell samples with the Qiagen DNeasy Blood Extraction Kit. The TCR was taken from a man aged 50-60 years in good health and CMV-seronegative. The specimen sequenced was PBMCs.

The nucleotides read TGTGCCAGCAGCGTAGGGGGGACAGGGGATTCACCCCTCCACTTT. Its protein reads: CASSVGGTGDSPLHF. The sequence is built from TRBV9 and TRBJ1-6; 10 bases in the middle match TRBD1. CDR1 is given as SGDLS and CDR2 as YYNGEE, both from the germline V gene. Here V drops 0 bases and J drops 8 bases, and the junction holds 2 bases not matched to any gene. Inclusive of the bounding cysteine and phenylalanine, the CDR3 is 15 residues long. CDR3 DNA is the only sequence kept; it has 45 bases, read in frame from the first base.